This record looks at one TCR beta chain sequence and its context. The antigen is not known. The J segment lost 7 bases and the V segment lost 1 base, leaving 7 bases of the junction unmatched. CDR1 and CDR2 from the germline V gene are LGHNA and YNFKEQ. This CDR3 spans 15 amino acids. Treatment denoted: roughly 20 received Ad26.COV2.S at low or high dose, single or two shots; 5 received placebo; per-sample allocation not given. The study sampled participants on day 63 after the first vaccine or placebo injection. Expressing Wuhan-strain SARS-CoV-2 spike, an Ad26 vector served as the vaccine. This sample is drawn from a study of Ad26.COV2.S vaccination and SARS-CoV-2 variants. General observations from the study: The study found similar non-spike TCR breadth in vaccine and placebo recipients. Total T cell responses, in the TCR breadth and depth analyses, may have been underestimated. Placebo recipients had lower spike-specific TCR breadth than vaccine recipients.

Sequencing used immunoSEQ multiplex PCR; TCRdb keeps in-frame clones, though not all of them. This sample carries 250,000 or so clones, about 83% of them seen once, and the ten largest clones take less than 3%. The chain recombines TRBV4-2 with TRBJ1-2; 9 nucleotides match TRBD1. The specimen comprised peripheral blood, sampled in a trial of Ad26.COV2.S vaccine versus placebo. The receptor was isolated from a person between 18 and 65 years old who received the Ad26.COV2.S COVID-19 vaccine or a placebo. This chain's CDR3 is CASSQGTGEFGGYTF. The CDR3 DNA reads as TGTGCCAGCAGCCAAGGGACAGGGGAATTCGGTGGCTACACCTTC.